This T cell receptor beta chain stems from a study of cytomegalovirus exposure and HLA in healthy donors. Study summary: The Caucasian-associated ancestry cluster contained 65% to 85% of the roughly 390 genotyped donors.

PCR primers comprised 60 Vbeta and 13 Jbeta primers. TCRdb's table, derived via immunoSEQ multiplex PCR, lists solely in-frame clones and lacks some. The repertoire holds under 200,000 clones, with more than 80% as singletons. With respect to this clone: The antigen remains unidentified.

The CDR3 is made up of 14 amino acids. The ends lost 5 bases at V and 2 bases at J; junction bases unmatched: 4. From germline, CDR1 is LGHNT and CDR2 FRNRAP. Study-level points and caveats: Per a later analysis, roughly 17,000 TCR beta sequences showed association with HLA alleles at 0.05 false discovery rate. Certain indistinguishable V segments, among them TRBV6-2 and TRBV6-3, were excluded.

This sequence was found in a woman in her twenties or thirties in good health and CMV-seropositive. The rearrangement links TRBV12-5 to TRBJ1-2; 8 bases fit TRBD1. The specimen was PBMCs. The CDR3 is CASGPRTGNYGYTF. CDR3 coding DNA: TGTGCTAGTGGTCCCCGGACAGGGAACTATGGCTACACCTTC.